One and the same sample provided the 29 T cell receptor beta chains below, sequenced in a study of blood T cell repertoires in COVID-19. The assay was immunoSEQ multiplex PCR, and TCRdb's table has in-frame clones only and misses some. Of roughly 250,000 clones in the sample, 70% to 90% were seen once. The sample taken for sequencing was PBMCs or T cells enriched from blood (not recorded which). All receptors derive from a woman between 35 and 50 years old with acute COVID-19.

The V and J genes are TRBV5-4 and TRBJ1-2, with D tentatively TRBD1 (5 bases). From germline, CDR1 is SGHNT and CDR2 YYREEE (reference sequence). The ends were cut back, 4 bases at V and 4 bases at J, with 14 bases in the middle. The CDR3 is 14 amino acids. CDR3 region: CASSPPRQSYGYTF. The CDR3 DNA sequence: TGTGCCAGCAGCCCGCCGAGACAGAGCTATGGCTACACCTTC. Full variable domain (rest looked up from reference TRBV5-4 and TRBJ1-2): ETGVTQSPTHLIKTRGQQVTLRCSSQSGHNTVSWYQQALGQGPQFIFQYYREEENGRGNFPPRFSGLQFPNYSSELNVNALELDDSALYLCASSPPRQSYGYTFGSGTRLTVV.

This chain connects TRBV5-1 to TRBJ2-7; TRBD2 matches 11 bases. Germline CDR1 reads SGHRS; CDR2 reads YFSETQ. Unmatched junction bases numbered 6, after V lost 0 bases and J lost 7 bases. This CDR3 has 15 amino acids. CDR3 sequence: CASSLVVSGRGEQYF. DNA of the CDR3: TGCGCCAGCAGCTTGGTGGTTAGCGGGAGGGGTGAGCAGTACTTC.

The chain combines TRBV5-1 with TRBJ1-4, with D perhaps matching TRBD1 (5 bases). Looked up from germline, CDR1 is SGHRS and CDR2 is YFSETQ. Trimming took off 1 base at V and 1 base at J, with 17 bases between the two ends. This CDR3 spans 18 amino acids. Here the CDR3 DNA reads TGCGCCAGCAGCTTGAGTGGGGCAGGGAAGGGAACTAATGAAAAACTGTTTTTT. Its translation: CASSLSGAGKGTNEKLFF. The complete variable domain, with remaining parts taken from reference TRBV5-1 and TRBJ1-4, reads KAGVTQTPRYLIKTRGQQVTLSCSPISGHRSVSWYQQTPGQGLQFLFEYFSETQRNKGNFPGRFSGRQFSNSRSEMNVSTLELGDSALYLCASSLSGAGKGTNEKLFFGSGTQLSVL.

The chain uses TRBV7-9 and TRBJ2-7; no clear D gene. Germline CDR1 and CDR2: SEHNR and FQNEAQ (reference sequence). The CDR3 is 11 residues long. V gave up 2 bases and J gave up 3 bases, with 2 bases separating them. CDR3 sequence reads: CASSLHYEQYF. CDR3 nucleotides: TGTGCCAGCAGCTTACACTACGAGCAGTACTTC.

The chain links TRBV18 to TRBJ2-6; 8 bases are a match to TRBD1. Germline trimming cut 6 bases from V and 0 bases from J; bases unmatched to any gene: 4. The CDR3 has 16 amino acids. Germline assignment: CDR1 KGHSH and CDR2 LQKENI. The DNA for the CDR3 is TGTGCCAGCTCCCTCCAGGGGGCCTCTGGGGCCAACGTCCTGACTTTC. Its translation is CASSLQGASGANVLTF.

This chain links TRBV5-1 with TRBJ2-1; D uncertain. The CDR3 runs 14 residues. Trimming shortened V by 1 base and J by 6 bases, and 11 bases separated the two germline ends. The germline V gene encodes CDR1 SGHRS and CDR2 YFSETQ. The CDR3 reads CASSLTGGANEQFF. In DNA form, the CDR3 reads TGCGCCAGCAGCTTGACTGGCGGAGCCAATGAGCAGTTCTTC.

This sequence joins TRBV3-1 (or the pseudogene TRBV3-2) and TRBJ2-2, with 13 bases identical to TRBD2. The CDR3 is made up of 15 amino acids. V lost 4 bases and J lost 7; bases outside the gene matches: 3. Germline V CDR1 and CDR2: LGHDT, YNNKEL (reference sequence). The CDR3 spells CASSRTSGSGGELFF. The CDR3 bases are TGTGCCAGCAGCCGGACTAGCGGGAGCGGCGGGGAGCTGTTTTTT.

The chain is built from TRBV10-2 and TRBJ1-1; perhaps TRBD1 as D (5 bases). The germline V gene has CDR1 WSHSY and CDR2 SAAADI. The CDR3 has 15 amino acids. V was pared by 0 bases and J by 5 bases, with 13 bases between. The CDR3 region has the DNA TGCGCCAGCAGTGAGTCGGATCCCCAGGGAACTGAAGCTTTCTTT. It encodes CASSESDPQGTEAFF.

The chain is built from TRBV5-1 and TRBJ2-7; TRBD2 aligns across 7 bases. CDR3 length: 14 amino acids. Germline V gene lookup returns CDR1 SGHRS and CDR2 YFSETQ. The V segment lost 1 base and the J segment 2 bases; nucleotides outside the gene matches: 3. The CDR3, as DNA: TGCGCCAGCAGCTTGCGGGGGGTAACCTACGAGCAGTACTTC. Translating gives CASSLRGVTYEQYF.

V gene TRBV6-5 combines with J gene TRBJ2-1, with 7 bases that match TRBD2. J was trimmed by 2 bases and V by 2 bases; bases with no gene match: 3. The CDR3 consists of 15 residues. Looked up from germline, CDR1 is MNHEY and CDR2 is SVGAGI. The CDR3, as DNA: TGTGCCAGCAGTTACGTGGCGGGAGCCTACAATGAGCAGTTCTTC. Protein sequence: CASSYVAGAYNEQFF.

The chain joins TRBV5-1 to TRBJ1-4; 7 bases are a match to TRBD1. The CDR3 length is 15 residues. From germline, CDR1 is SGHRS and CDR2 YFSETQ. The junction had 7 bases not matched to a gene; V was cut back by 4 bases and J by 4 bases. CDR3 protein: CASSPGQSFNEKLFF. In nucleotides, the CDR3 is TGCGCCAGCAGCCCGGGACAGAGCTTTAATGAAAAACTGTTTTTT.

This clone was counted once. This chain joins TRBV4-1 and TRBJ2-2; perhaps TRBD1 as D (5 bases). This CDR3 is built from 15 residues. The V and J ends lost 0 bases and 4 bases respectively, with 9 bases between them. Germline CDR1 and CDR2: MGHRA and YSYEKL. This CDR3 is CASSQEGHITGELFF. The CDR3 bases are TGCGCCAGCAGCCAAGAAGGACACATCACCGGGGAGCTGTTTTTT.

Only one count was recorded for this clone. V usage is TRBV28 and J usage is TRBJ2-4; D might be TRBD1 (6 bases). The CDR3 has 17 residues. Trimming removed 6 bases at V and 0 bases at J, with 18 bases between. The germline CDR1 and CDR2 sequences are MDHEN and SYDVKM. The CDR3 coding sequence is TGTGCCAGCAGCCCCCTGGCAGGGGCGGGAGCCAAAAACATTCAGTACTTC. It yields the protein CASSPLAGAGAKNIQYF.

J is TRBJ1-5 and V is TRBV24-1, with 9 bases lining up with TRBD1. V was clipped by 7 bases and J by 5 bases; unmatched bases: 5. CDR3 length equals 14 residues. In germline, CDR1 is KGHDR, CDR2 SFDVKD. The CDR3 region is CATSGGQGYQPQHF. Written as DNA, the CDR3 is TGTGCCACCAGCGGAGGACAGGGGTATCAGCCCCAGCATTTT.

In nucleotides, the CDR3 is TGCGCCAGCAGCCAGACACGGGGTGGCGGGAGGACCACAGATACGCAGTATTTT. Encoded protein: CASSQTRGGGRTTDTQYF. The chain combines TRBV5-1 with TRBJ2-3; TRBD2 aligns across 8 bases. The germline V gene has CDR1 SGHRS and CDR2 YFSETQ. V gave up 4 bases and J gave up 2 bases; unmatched junction bases: 15. The CDR3 consists of 18 residues.

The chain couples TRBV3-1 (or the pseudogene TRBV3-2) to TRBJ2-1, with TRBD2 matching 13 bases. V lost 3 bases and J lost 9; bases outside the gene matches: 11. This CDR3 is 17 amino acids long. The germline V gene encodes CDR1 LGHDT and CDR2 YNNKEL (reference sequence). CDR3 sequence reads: CASSQVAVLAGGIEQFF. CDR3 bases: TGTGCCAGCAGCCAGGTTGCGGTACTAGCGGGAGGGATTGAGCAGTTCTTC.

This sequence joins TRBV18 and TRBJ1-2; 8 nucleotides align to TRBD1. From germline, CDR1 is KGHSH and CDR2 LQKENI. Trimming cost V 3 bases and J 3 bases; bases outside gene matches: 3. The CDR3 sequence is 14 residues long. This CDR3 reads CASSPTTGDYGYTF. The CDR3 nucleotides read TGTGCCAGCTCACCTACGACAGGGGACTATGGCTACACCTTC.

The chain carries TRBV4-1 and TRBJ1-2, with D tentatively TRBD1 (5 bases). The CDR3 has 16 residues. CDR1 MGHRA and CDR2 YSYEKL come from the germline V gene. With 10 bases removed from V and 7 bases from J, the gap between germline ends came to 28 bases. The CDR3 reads CATRPARGAERFGYTF. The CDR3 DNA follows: TGCGCCACCCGGCCGGCCCGTGGGGCTGAAAGGTTTGGCTACACCTTC.

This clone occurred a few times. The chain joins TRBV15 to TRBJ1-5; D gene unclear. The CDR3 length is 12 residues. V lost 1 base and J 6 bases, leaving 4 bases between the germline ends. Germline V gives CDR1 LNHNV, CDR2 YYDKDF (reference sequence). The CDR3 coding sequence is TGTGCCACCAGCAGAGCCGGTCAGCCCCAGCATTTT. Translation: CATSRAGQPQHF.

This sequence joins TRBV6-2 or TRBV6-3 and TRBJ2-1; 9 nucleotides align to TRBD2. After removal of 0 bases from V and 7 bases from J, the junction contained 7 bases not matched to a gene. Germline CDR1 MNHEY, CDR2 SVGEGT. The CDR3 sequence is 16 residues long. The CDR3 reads CASSYSWASGENEQFF. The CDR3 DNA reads TGTGCCAGCAGTTACTCGTGGGCTAGCGGGGAAAATGAGCAGTTCTTC.

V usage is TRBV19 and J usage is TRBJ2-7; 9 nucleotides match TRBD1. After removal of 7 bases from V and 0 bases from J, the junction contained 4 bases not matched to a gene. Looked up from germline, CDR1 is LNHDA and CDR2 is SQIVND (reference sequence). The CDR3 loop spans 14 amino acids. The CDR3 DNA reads TGTGCCAGTACCCGGGACAGGGACTCCTACGAGCAGTACTTC. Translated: CASTRDRDSYEQYF.

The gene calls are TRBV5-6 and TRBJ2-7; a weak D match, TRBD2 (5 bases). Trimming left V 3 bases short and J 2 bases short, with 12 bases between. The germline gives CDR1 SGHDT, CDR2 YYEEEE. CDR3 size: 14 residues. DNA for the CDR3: TGTGCCAGCAGCTACCTAGCTGTCCCCTACGAGCAGTACGTC. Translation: CASSYLAVPYEQYV.

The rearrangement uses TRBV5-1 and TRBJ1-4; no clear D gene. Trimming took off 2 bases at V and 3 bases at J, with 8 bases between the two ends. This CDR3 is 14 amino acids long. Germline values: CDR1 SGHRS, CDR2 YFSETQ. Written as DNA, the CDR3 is TGCGCCAGCAGCTTAGAGCGGGCTAATGAAAAACTGTTTTTT. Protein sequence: CASSLERANEKLFF.

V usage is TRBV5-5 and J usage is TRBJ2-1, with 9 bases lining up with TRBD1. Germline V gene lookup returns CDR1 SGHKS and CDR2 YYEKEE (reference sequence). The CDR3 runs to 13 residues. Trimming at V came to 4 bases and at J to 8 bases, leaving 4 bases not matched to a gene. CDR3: CASSTWTGDEQFF. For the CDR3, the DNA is TGTGCCAGCAGCACCTGGACAGGGGATGAGCAGTTCTTC.

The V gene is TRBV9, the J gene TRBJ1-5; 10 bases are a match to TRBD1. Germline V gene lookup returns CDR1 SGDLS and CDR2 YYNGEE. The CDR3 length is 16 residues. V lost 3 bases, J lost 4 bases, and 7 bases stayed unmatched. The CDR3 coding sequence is TGTGCCAGCAGCGCCTCCGGGACAGGGGTTAATCAGCCCCAGCATTTT. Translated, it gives CASSASGTGVNQPQHF.

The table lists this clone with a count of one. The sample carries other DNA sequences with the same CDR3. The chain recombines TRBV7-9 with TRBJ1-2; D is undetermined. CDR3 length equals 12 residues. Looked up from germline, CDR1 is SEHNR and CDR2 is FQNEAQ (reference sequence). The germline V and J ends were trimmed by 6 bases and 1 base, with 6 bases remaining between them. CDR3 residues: CASSPSNYGYTF. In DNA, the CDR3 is TGTGCCAGCAGTCCGAGTAACTATGGCTACACCTTC.

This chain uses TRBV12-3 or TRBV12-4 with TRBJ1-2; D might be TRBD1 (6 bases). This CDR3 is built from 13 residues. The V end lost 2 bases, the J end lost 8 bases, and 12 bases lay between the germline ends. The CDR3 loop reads CASSLSPGVGYTF. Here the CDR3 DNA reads TGTGCCAGCAGTTTATCCCCAGGGGTCGGCTACACCTTC.

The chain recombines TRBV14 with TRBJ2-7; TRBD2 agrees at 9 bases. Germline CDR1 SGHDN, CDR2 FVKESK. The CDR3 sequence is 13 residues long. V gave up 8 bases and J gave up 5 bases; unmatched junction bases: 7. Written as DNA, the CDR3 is TGTGCCAGCTCCGGCGGGAGGGTCCACGAGCAGTACTTC. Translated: CASSGGRVHEQYF.

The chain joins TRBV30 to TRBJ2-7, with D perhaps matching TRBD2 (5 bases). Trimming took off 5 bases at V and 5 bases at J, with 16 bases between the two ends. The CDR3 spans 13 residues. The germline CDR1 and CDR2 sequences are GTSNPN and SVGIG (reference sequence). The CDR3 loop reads CAWARGPANEQYV. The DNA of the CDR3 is TGTGCCTGGGCCCGAGGGCCGGCAAACGAGCAGTACGTC.